The 2 T cell receptor beta chains given below trace back to one sample, sequenced in a study of OX40 agonist ivuxolimab in advanced cancers. The protocol was immunoSEQ multiplex PCR, while the TCRdb copy is restricted to in-frame clones and leaves out a portion. The sample gives fewer than 65,000 clones, roughly nine tenths of which show up once; 4.8% is in the top ten. The sample here was CD4+ or CD8+ T cells sorted from blood, taken in a trial of the OX40 agonist ivuxolimab. These receptor sequences come from an adult with an advanced solid tumor such as melanoma, head and neck, liver or kidney cancer.

The V and J genes are TRBV21-1 and TRBJ2-7; the DNA was not compared with TRBD2, the D call given in the table. TRBV21-1 is a known pseudogene. The CDR3 is made up of 16 amino acids. The CDR3 nucleotides are TGTGCCAGCAGCCCCCGACTAGCGGTGAGCTCCTACGAGCAGTACTTC. Translated, it gives CASSPRLAVSSYEQYF.

The chain recombines TRBV5-4 with TRBJ1-2; 10 bases are a match to TRBD1. V lost 7 bases to trimming and J lost 4 bases; unmatched junction nucleotides: 7. The CDR3 consists of 14 residues. Germline V gene lookup returns CDR1 SGHNT and CDR2 YYREEE (reference sequence). Here the CDR3 reads CASGGTGAPYGYTF. DNA for the CDR3: TGTGCCAGCGGGGGGACAGGGGCCCCCTATGGCTACACCTTC.